This entry lists 29 T cell receptor beta chains sequenced from one sample in a study of cytomegalovirus exposure and HLA in healthy donors. The PCR had 60 Vbeta and 13 Jbeta primers. Profiled with immunoSEQ multiplex PCR; TCRdb holds only in-frame clones, not every one. The repertoire includes approximately 110,000 clones, around 67% of them detected once, and approximately 4.3% sits in the top ten. The source material was PBMCs. The receptors shown here come from a man between 60 and 75 years old in good health and CMV-seropositive.

The chain carries TRBV5-1 and TRBJ2-5, with D uncertain. The CDR3 length is 12 residues. Germline V CDR1 and CDR2: SGHRS, YFSETQ. Between the trimmed V and J ends, which lost 5 bases and 2 bases, there was a span of 7 bases. The CDR3 reads CASRARQETQYF. The CDR3 DNA reads TGCGCCAGCAGAGCGAGACAAGAGACCCAGTACTTC.

J is TRBJ1-4 and V is TRBV5-1, with D possibly TRBD1 on 6 matching bases. The CDR3 consists of 15 residues. The germline gives CDR1 SGHRS, CDR2 YFSETQ. V was trimmed by 5 bases and J by 4 bases, leaving 15 bases between them. DNA of the CDR3: TGCGCCAGCAGACCTGGGACAAGCCTTAATGAAAAACTGTTTTTT. This encodes CASRPGTSLNEKLFF.

The chain employs TRBV27 and TRBJ2-7, with D possibly TRBD1 on 6 matching bases. Germline V CDR1 and CDR2: MNHEY, SMNVEV (reference sequence). V was pared by 3 bases and J by 6 bases, with 12 bases between. This CDR3 has 13 amino acids. DNA of the CDR3: TGTGCCAGCAGTTTGGGGGCCAGGGCCGAGCAGTACTTC. The encoded protein is CASSLGARAEQYF.

J is TRBJ2-5 and V is TRBV6-5; a weak D match, TRBD2 (5 bases). Trimming took off 6 bases at V and 7 bases at J, with 15 bases between the two ends. Germline CDR1 is MNHEY and CDR2 is SVGAGI. The CDR3 is 13 residues long. CDR3 protein: CASSPDWSGTQYF. CDR3 bases: TGTGCCAGCAGCCCGGACTGGAGTGGGACCCAGTACTTC.

The genes are TRBV5-1 and TRBJ1-4; D is undetermined. The CDR3 loop spans 15 amino acids. Trimming cost V 0 bases and J 0 bases, with 6 bases left between them. From germline, CDR1 is SGHRS and CDR2 YFSETQ. This CDR3 is CASSLALATNEKLFF. In DNA form, the CDR3 reads TGCGCCAGCAGCTTGGCCCTAGCAACTAATGAAAAACTGTTTTTT.

The V call is TRBV7-3, the J call TRBJ1-6, with 9 bases lining up with TRBD1. CDR3 length equals 15 residues. V lost 5 bases to trimming and J lost 7 bases; unmatched junction nucleotides: 6. Germline loops: CDR1 SGHTA, CDR2 FQGTGA. CDR3 DNA: TGTGCCAGCAGCGCGCGGGACAGGGAAAATTCACCCCTCCACTTT. It translates to CASSARDRENSPLHF. Complete variable domain (other parts from reference TRBV7-3 and TRBJ1-6): GAGVSQTPSNKVTEKGKYVELRCDPISGHTALYWYRQSLGQGPEFLIYFQGTGAADDSGLPNDRFFAVRPEGSVSTLKIQRTERGDSAVYLCASSARDRENSPLHFGNGTRLTVT.

The chain joins TRBV6-5 to TRBJ2-5; D perhaps matches TRBD1 (5 bases). V was pared by 7 bases and J by 1 base, with 10 bases between. The CDR3 runs 13 residues. CDR1 and CDR2 (germline): MNHEY, SVGAGI. The CDR3 reads CASNRGLQETQYF. The CDR3 DNA sequence: TGTGCCAGCAATAGGGGCCTCCAAGAGACCCAGTACTTC.

The DNA for the CDR3 is TGTGCCAGCAGTGCCGAAGGGACAGGGAAAGATACGCAGTATTTT. Its protein is CASSAEGTGKDTQYF. V usage is TRBV11-3 and J usage is TRBJ2-3; TRBD1 matches 9 bases. The CDR3 extends over 15 amino acids. CDR1 SGHNT and CDR2 YENEEA come from the germline V gene. The trim removed 6 bases at V and 5 bases at J, leaving 9 bases unmatched.

The V call is TRBV9, the J call TRBJ2-1; 13 bases line up with TRBD2. The trim removed 3 bases at V and 14 bases at J, leaving 8 bases unmatched. The CDR3 length is 14 residues. Germline V gives CDR1 SGDLS, CDR2 YYNGEE. This CDR3 is CASSAGTSGTREFF. CDR3 nucleotide sequence: TGTGCCAGCAGCGCGGGGACTAGCGGGACCCGGGAGTTCTTC.

In this sample, this clone turned up a few times. This chain uses TRBV14 with TRBJ1-4; no clear D gene. The CDR3 extends over 13 amino acids. Trimming pared 1 base from V and 14 bases from J, leaving 14 bases between. From germline, CDR1 is SGHDN and CDR2 FVKESK. CDR3 residues: CASSQGDVGGLFF. In DNA form, the CDR3 reads TGTGCCAGCAGCCAAGGGGATGTCGGAGGGCTGTTTTTT.

The V call is TRBV14, the J call TRBJ1-6; D remains ambiguous. The V gene's germline CDR1 is SGHDN and CDR2 FVKESK. The CDR3 runs 15 residues. V was shortened by 1 base and J by 6 bases, with 10 bases between the two germline ends. As DNA, the CDR3 is TGTGCCAGCAGCCAAGTTACCGGGGTTAATTCACCCCTCCACTTT. The encoded protein is CASSQVTGVNSPLHF.

This clone was recorded a few times. The chain uses TRBV6-5 and TRBJ2-1, with TRBD1 as a possible D gene (5 bases). CDR1 and CDR2 from the germline V gene are MNHEY and SVGAGI. With 0 bases removed from V and 6 bases from J, the gap between germline ends came to 6 bases. This CDR3 is built from 13 residues. The CDR3 reads CASSYSRGNEQFF. The CDR3 bases are TGTGCCAGCAGTTACTCAAGGGGCAATGAGCAGTTCTTC.

The chain links TRBV18 to TRBJ2-5; no clear D gene. Looked up from germline, CDR1 is KGHSH and CDR2 is LQKENI. This CDR3 is 12 amino acids long. The V gene lost 3 bases and the J gene lost 5 bases, with 7 bases spanning the gap. The chain's CDR3 is CASSPPMETQYF. For the CDR3, the DNA is TGTGCCAGCTCACCTCCCATGGAGACCCAGTACTTC. Together with reference TRBV18 and TRBJ2-5, the CDR3 gives the full variable domain: NAGVMQNPRHLVRRRGQEARLRCSPMKGHSHVYWYRQLPEEGLKFMVYLQKENIIDESGMPKERFSAEFPKEGPSILRIQQVVRGDSAAYFCASSPPMETQYFGPGTRLLVL.

The rearrangement uses TRBV27 and TRBJ2-7; 10 positions match TRBD1. Germline V lookup: CDR1 MNHEY, CDR2 SMNVEV (reference sequence). CDR3 length equals 14 residues. The V gene end was trimmed by 8 bases and the J gene end by 0 bases; junction bases not matched to a gene: 4. CDR3 in amino acids: CASGWTGGSYEQYF. In nucleotides, the CDR3 is TGTGCCAGCGGCTGGACAGGGGGCTCCTACGAGCAGTACTTC.

The gene calls are TRBV2 and TRBJ1-2; D possibly corresponds to TRBD1 (6 bases). Germline CDR1 reads SNHLY; CDR2 reads FYNNEI. V lost 6 bases and J 5 bases, leaving 13 bases between the germline ends. There are 13 residues in the CDR3. The CDR3 DNA is TGTGCCAGCAGCCGGGGGGCTATATATGGCTACACCTTC. Its translation is CASSRGAIYGYTF.

This chain links TRBV6-5 with TRBJ1-1, with D uncertain. In germline, CDR1 is MNHEY, CDR2 SVGAGI. CDR3 length: 14 residues. V gave up 5 bases and J gave up 1 base, with 11 bases separating them. The CDR3 nucleotides read TGTGCCAGCAGTCTCTTAGGCGGGAACACTGAAGCTTTCTTT. Translating it yields CASSLLGGNTEAFF.

The V and J genes are TRBV20-1 and TRBJ2-7, with D uncertain. CDR3 length equals 11 residues. Trimming cost V 5 bases and J 0 bases, with 5 bases left between them. Germline V gene lookup returns CDR1 DFQATT and CDR2 SNEGSKA (reference sequence). CDR3 sequence reads: CSAPLSYEQYF. The CDR3 bases are TGCAGTGCTCCCCTCTCCTACGAGCAGTACTTC.

V and J are TRBV29-1 and TRBJ1-2; no definite D call. Deletions cut 7 bases from V and 7 bases from J, with 10 bases between. CDR3 length equals 10 residues. Germline values: CDR1 SQVTM, CDR2 ANQGSEA. The DNA for the CDR3 is TGCAGCGCTGGGGAGTCTGGCTACACCTTC. Translating it yields CSAGESGYTF.

This clone showed up just a few times. This chain connects TRBV5-1 to TRBJ2-3, with TRBD2 matching 7 bases. The CDR3 length is 14 residues. CDR1 and CDR2 from the germline V gene are SGHRS and YFSETQ. V lost 0 bases to trimming and J lost 3 bases; unmatched junction nucleotides: 1. Here the CDR3 DNA reads TGCGCCAGCAGCTTGGGGGACTATACAGATACGCAGTATTTT. Protein: CASSLGDYTDTQYF.

The chain links TRBV9 to TRBJ2-5, with 7 bases identical to TRBD1. Germline trimming cut 0 bases from V and 5 bases from J; bases unmatched to any gene: 7. CDR1 and CDR2 from the germline V gene are SGDLS and YYNGEE. This CDR3 contains 15 residues. CDR3 nucleotides: TGTGCCAGCAGCGTAGCGGGTAGGGGGCAGGAGACCCAGTACTTC. It codes for CASSVAGRGQETQYF.

This clone was seen more than once but under ten times. The CDR3 sequence: CASNSGTAESAFF. The CDR3 region has the DNA TGTGCCAGCAATTCGGGTACGGCTGAATCTGCTTTCTTT. The chain couples TRBV2 to TRBJ1-1; D is undetermined. The V gene's germline CDR1 is SNHLY and CDR2 FYNNEI. The V end lost 7 bases, the J end lost 11 bases, and 20 bases lay between the germline ends. The CDR3 sequence is 13 residues long.

In this sample, this clone turned up a few times. This chain uses TRBV2 with TRBJ2-7, with D unclear. Germline V CDR1 and CDR2: SNHLY, FYNNEI. This CDR3 comprises 10 residues. V lost 5 bases to trimming and J lost 3 bases, with 2 bases between them. The CDR3 protein is CASSYYEQYF. Written as DNA, the CDR3 is TGTGCCAGCAGTTACTACGAGCAGTACTTC.

V usage is TRBV2 and J usage is TRBJ1-6; D is uncertain. The CDR3 has 14 amino acids. V was shortened by 6 bases and J by 3 bases, with 9 bases between the two germline ends. Germline CDR1 SNHLY, CDR2 FYNNEI. For the CDR3, the DNA is TGTGCCAGCAGGAGGGAATACTATAATTCACCCCTCCACTTT. Its protein is CASRREYYNSPLHF.

J is TRBJ2-5 and V is TRBV2, with D possibly matching TRBD2 (6 bases). Per germline, CDR1 SNHLY and CDR2 FYNNEI. Trimming shortened V by 8 bases and J by 4 bases, and 17 bases separated the two germline ends. The CDR3 covers 14 residues. The CDR3 spells CASGARGTGETQYF. The CDR3 DNA reads TGTGCCAGCGGGGCTCGGGGGACCGGAGAGACCCAGTACTTC.

CDR3 DNA sequence: TGTGCCAGCAGTGGACTGGAAGGGACAGGCTATGGCTACACCTTC. Residues: CASSGLEGTGYGYTF. The J gene is TRBJ1-2, the V gene TRBV2, with 8 bases fitting TRBD1. The CDR3 covers 15 residues. CDR1 SNHLY and CDR2 FYNNEI come from the germline V gene. Trimming removed 4 bases from V and 4 bases from J; junction bases left unmatched: 8.

This chain connects TRBV5-1 to TRBJ1-3; D not certain. This CDR3 spans 16 amino acids. The ends were cut back, 0 bases at V and 1 base at J, with 11 bases in the middle. In germline, CDR1 is SGHRS, CDR2 YFSETQ. In DNA, the CDR3 is TGCGCCAGCAGCTTGGATCAGGTCCTATCTGGAAACACCATATATTTT. Residues: CASSLDQVLSGNTIYF.

A few counts support this clone. V gene TRBV7-6 combines with J gene TRBJ2-3, with D unresolved. V was pared by 5 bases and J by 2 bases, with 11 bases between. CDR3 size: 14 residues. Per the germline V gene, CDR1 is SGHVS and CDR2 is FNYEAQ. The CDR3 region has the DNA TGTGCCAGCAGCCCCCGACTCTTCACAGATACGCAGTATTTT. Translated: CASSPRLFTDTQYF.

The rearrangement links TRBV6-1 to TRBJ1-1; tentative D call: TRBD1 (5 bases). The CDR3 is 15 residues long. Per the germline V gene, CDR1 is MNHNS and CDR2 is SASEGT. V was shortened by 1 base and J by 4 bases, with 13 bases between the two germline ends. This chain's CDR3 is CASSEVGGEGTEAFF. The CDR3 DNA follows: TGTGCCAGCAGTGAAGTGGGAGGGGAGGGCACTGAAGCTTTCTTT.

This clone showed up just once. This same CDR3 is encoded by further DNA sequences in the sample. The genes are TRBV29-1 and TRBJ2-5, with TRBD1 as a possible D gene (6 bases). Germline assignment: CDR1 SQVTM and CDR2 ANQGSEA. The CDR3 is made up of 12 amino acids. V lost 7 bases and J 2 bases, leaving 11 bases between the germline ends. Written as DNA, the CDR3 is TGCAGCGCTGGGGGCCTTCAAGAGACCCAGTACTTC. Residues: CSAGGLQETQYF.